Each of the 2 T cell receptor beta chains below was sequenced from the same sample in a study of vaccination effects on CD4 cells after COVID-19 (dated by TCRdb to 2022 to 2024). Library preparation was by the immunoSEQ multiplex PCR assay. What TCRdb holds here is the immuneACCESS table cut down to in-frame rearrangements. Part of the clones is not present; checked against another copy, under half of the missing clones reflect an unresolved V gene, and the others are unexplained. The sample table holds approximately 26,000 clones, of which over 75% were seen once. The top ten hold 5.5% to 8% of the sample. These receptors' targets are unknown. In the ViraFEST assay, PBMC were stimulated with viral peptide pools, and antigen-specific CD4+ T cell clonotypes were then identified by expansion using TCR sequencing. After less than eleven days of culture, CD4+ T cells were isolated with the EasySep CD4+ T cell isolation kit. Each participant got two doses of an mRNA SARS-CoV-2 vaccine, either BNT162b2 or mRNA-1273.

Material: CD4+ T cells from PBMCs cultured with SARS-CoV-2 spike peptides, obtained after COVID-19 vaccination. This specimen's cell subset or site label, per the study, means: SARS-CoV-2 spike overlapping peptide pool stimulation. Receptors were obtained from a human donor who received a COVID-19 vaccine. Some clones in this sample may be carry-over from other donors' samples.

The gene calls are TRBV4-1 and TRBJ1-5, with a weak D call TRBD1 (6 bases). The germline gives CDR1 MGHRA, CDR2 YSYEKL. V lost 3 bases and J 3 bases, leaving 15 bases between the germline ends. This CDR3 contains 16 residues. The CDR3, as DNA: TGCGCCAGCAGCCAGGTATCTGGACAGTACAATCAGCCCCAGCATTTT. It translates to CASSQVSGQYNQPQHF.

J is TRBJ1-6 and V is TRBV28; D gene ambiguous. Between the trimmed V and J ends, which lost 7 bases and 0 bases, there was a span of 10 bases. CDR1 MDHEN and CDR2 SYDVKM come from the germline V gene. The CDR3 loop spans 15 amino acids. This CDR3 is CASNFWVSYNSPLHF. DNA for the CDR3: TGTGCCAGCAATTTTTGGGTCTCCTATAATTCACCCCTCCACTTT.